Below, 21 T cell receptor beta chains from the same sample are listed, as sequenced in a study of T cells in Graves' hyperthyroidism and ophthalmopathy. From RNA transcripts, TCR beta CDR3 regions were amplified. Using the HTBI primer set, a first-round RT-PCR was run on the TCR CDR3. TCRdb reanalysed the multiplex PCR reads using MiXCR and keeps one entry per CDR3 protein. The sample contains hundreds of thousands of distinct CDR3 sequences, around 42% of which appear only once. Material: peripheral blood or thyroid tissue (not recorded which). These receptors were taken from a woman between 18 and 30 years old with Graves' hyperthyroidism.

This chain connects TRBV9 to TRBJ1-4; D might be TRBD1 (6 bases). Germline values: CDR1 SGDLS, CDR2 YYNGEE. The CDR3 totals 14 residues. V gave up 5 bases and J gave up 6 bases, with 14 bases separating them. The CDR3 sequence: CASSQVGTYEKLFF. CDR3 in DNA: TGTGCCAGCAGTCAGGTTGGGACATATGAAAAACTGTTTTTT.

The rearrangement joins TRBV29-1 to TRBJ1-1; D perhaps matches TRBD1 (5 bases). The CDR3 totals 15 residues. The germline V gene encodes CDR1 SQVTM and CDR2 ANQGSEA. Trimming took off 7 bases at V and 2 bases at J, with 20 bases between the two ends. This CDR3 reads CSGLTGDPTNTEAFF. The CDR3 coding sequence is TGCAGCGGACTAACAGGAGACCCCACTAACACTGAAGCTTTCTTT.

The chain is built from TRBV7-2 and TRBJ1-2; 9 bases fit TRBD1. Germline CDR1 reads SGHTA; CDR2 reads FQGNSA. This CDR3 is 14 amino acids long. V lost 3 bases and J lost 4; bases outside the gene matches: 3. Here the CDR3 DNA reads TGTGCCAGCAGCTTTACAGGGGGCACCTATGGCTACACCTTC. Translated, it gives CASSFTGGTYGYTF.

This clonotype was detected once. A much larger clone is a single base away; this may be a read error. The chain combines TRBV29-1 with TRBJ1-2, with TRBD1 as a possible D gene (5 bases). Germline V gene data show CDR1 as SQVTM and CDR2 as ANQGSEA. The CDR3 has 15 residues. V was trimmed by 3 bases and J by 4 bases, leaving 18 bases between them. The CDR3 loop reads CSVDDARDGVYGYTF. As DNA, the CDR3 is TGCAGCGTTGATGATGCCAGGGATGGGGTCTATGGCTACACCTTC.

This clonotype was picked up a small number of times. The gene calls are TRBV2 and TRBJ2-5, with TRBD1 as a possible D gene (6 bases). The CDR3 is 14 amino acids. V lost 5 bases and J lost 5, with 15 bases in between. Germline CDR1 is SNHLY and CDR2 is FYNNEI. The CDR3 protein is CASSLGAAPETQYF. CDR3 DNA sequence: TGTGCCAGCAGTTTGGGGGCGGCCCCGGAGACCCAGTACTTC.

This clonotype was recorded a few times. The chain carries TRBV20-1 and TRBJ2-2; D is perhaps TRBD1 or TRBD2 (5 bases each). The CDR3 is made up of 15 amino acids. V gave up 4 bases and J gave up 4 bases, with 16 bases separating them. CDR1 and CDR2 (germline): DFQATT, SNEGSKA (reference sequence). CDR3 region: CSATRGRRGTGELFF. CDR3 DNA sequence: TGCAGTGCTACGAGGGGAAGAAGAGGCACCGGGGAGCTGTTTTTT.

In this sample, this clonotype turned up once. V usage is TRBV10-3 and J usage is TRBJ2-2; D may match TRBD1 or TRBD2 (5 bases each). Germline lookup yields CDR1 ENHRY and CDR2 SYGVKD. V lost 5 bases, J lost 3 bases, and 13 bases lay in between. This CDR3 has 15 residues. CDR3 nucleotides: TGTGCCATCAGTTTTGGGACCACCCACACCGGGGAGCTGTTTTTT. Amino acid sequence: CAISFGTTHTGELFF.

This clonotype has just one count. The rearrangement links TRBV10-3 to TRBJ1-5; 7 nucleotides agree with TRBD1. The J segment lost 2 bases and the V segment lost 2 bases, leaving 0 bases of the junction unmatched. This CDR3 spans 14 amino acids. Germline CDR1 is ENHRY and CDR2 is SYGVKD. CDR3 sequence: CAISEGQGNQPQHF. CDR3 nucleotides: TGTGCCATCAGTGAGGGACAGGGCAATCAGCCCCAGCATTTT.

There are many counts of this clonotype. This chain connects TRBV29-1 to TRBJ1-2; 9 bases match TRBD1. CDR1 and CDR2 from the germline V gene are SQVTM and ANQGSEA. The CDR3 contains 12 residues. Written as DNA, the CDR3 is TGCAGTGTACAGGGGGCCCGTGATGGCTACACCTTC. Translating it yields CSVQGARDGYTF.

The CDR3 DNA reads TGTGCCAGTAGTCCGGACAGCGCAACTAATGAAAAACTGTTTTTT. Its protein is CASSPDSATNEKLFF. The gene calls are TRBV7-9 and TRBJ1-4; a possible D gene is TRBD1 (6 bases). CDR3 size: 15 residues. Per the germline V gene, CDR1 is SEHNR and CDR2 is FQNEAQ (reference sequence). Trimming took off 9 bases at V and 0 bases at J, with 14 bases between the two ends.

This clonotype has ten or more counts. The chain has TRBV19 and TRBJ1-6; D is possibly TRBD1 (5 bases). CDR3 length equals 15 residues. Deletions cut 5 bases from V and 1 base from J, with 9 bases between. Germline V gene data show CDR1 as LNHDA and CDR2 as SQIVND (reference sequence). In DNA form, the CDR3 reads TGTGCCAGTAGTGCCCAGGGATCCTATAATTCACCCCTCCACTTT. Amino acid sequence: CASSAQGSYNSPLHF.

To note about this clonotype: The junction differs from germline at one of its ends, possibly a read error. The rearrangement uses TRBV7-6 and TRBJ1-5; possibly TRBD1 for D (6 bases). Looked up from germline, CDR1 is SGHVS and CDR2 is FNYEAQ. The CDR3 length is 14 residues. CDR3 DNA sequence: TGTGCCGGCAGCTTGGGGGGGCACGATCAGCCCCAGCATTTT. Translation gives CAGSLGGHDQPQHF.

This clonotype was seen only a few times. The chain uses TRBV20-1 and TRBJ1-4; D ambiguous. CDR1 is DFQATT and CDR2 is SNEGSKA in the germline V gene (reference sequence). The CDR3 has 12 residues. V gave up 4 bases and J gave up 3 bases, with 6 bases separating them. CDR3 in amino acids: CSANVANEKLFF. The CDR3 DNA follows: TGCAGTGCTAATGTTGCTAATGAAAAACTGTTTTTT.

V usage is TRBV7-6 and J usage is TRBJ2-7, with a possible D match to TRBD1 (5 bases). CDR3 length equals 16 residues. Looked up from germline, CDR1 is SGHVS and CDR2 is FNYEAQ. With 5 bases removed from V and 7 bases from J, the gap between germline ends came to 24 bases. As DNA, the CDR3 is TGTGCCAGCAGCGCTATGGGCGGCAGGGCGGTAGATGAGCAGTACTTC. Its protein is CASSAMGGRAVDEQYF.

In this sample, this clonotype turned up once. This sequence joins TRBV29-1 and TRBJ2-7; D is undetermined. The CDR3 is made up of 9 amino acids. In germline, CDR1 is SQVTM, CDR2 ANQGSEA. V was shortened by 1 base and J by 7 bases, with 2 bases between the two germline ends. CDR3 sequence (DNA): TGCAGCGTTGAAGGGGAGCAGTACTTC. This sequence encodes CSVEGEQYF.

In this sample, this clonotype turned up a few times. The V gene is TRBV10-3, the J gene TRBJ2-5; 13 nucleotides align to TRBD2. In germline, CDR1 is ENHRY, CDR2 SYGVKD. The CDR3 covers 16 residues. With V trimmed by 8 bases and J by 0 bases, 6 bases remained unmatched. The CDR3 loop is CAIGQTSGGYQETQYF. The CDR3 DNA reads TGTGCCATCGGACAGACTAGCGGGGGGTACCAAGAGACCCAGTACTTC.

This clonotype was counted a few times. V and J are TRBV7-9 and TRBJ1-2; TRBD1 matches 7 bases. Germline lookup yields CDR1 SEHNR and CDR2 FQNEAQ (reference sequence). The CDR3 is 13 residues long. V lost 5 bases to trimming and J lost 6 bases; unmatched junction nucleotides: 6. CDR3 in amino acids: CASSAGTVDGYTF. The CDR3 nucleotides read TGTGCCAGCAGCGCAGGGACAGTCGATGGCTACACCTTC.

CDR3 sequence reads: CASSLVTGETSEQYF. In nucleotides, the CDR3 is TGTGCCAGCAGCTTAGTAACCGGGGAGACGTCCGAGCAGTACTTC. This chain joins TRBV7-6 and TRBJ2-7; possible D gene TRBD2, 5 bases. Trimming removed 1 base from V and 6 bases from J, with 16 bases in between. Germline V gene data show CDR1 as SGHVS and CDR2 as FNYEAQ. CDR3 length: 15 amino acids.

Ten or more counts support this clonotype. The chain is built from TRBV7-2 and TRBJ1-2, with D possibly TRBD1 on 6 matching bases. Germline values: CDR1 SGHTA, CDR2 FQGNSA. The length of the CDR3 is 14 residues. V was clipped by 1 base and J by 6 bases, with 12 bases between them. The CDR3: CASSLEGGGDGYTF. The DNA for the CDR3 is TGTGCCAGCAGCTTAGAAGGGGGAGGGGATGGCTACACCTTC.

This sequence joins TRBV15 and TRBJ1-1, with D unclear. V gave up 5 bases and J gave up 11 bases, with 15 bases separating them. In germline, CDR1 is LNHNV, CDR2 YYDKDF (reference sequence). The CDR3 loop spans 12 amino acids. The CDR3 spells CATSEGSAAAFF. The CDR3 bases are TGTGCCACCAGCGAGGGATCGGCCGCGGCTTTCTTT.

Turning to this clonotype: At one of its ends the junction is not consistent with the germline gene, which may arise from a read error. The CDR3: CASSSDRDRQYEQYF. CDR3 DNA sequence: TGCGCCAGCAGCTCAGACCGGGACAGACAATACGAGCAGTACTTC. The chain links TRBV7-1 to TRBJ2-7; 7 nucleotides match TRBD1. TRBV7-1 has ORF status, its function being uncertain. CDR3 size: 15 residues.